This T cell receptor beta chain comes out of a study of T cells of healthy individuals (dated by TCRdb to the late 2010s). Concerning this clonotype itself: The clone's antigen remains unknown. Nothing much larger sits one base from this clone, and base qualities are not available.

To prepare the library, 5' RACE was applied. The listed sequencing device is Illumina MiSeq. TCRdb reran the public reads through fastp at Q25 and MiXCR, keeping productive beta chains. Entries that share a CDR3 protein sequence are merged under the most common genes and DNA. Within this sample are tens of thousands of distinct CDR3 sequences, with 15% to 20% of them counted one time only. Of the sample, about 4.4% is held by the ten largest clones. The CDR3 covers 13 residues, taking in both the cysteine and the phenylalanine. Here the CDR3 DNA is all that survives: 39 bases in frame from base 1. Deletion took 3 bases off V and 6 bases off J, with a span of 12 bases between the germline ends. The germline V gene yields SQVTM for CDR1 and ANQGSEA for CDR2.

This clonotype was sampled from a human donor in good health. This receptor chain uses TRBV29-1 and TRBJ1-5, with the D gene too uncertain to name. The sequenced DNA is TGCAGCGTTGAGGTGGGATATGGTCAGCCCCAGCATTTT. Its translation reads: CSVEVGYGQPQHF. This CDR3, with the reference TRBV29-1 and TRBJ1-5 proteins standing in past its ends, gives the full variable domain SAVISQKPSRDICQRGTSLTIQCQVDSQVTMMFWYRQQPGQSLTLIATANQGSEATYESGFVIDKFPISRPNLTFSTLTVSNMSPEDSSIYLCSVEVGYGQPQHFGDGTRLSIL.